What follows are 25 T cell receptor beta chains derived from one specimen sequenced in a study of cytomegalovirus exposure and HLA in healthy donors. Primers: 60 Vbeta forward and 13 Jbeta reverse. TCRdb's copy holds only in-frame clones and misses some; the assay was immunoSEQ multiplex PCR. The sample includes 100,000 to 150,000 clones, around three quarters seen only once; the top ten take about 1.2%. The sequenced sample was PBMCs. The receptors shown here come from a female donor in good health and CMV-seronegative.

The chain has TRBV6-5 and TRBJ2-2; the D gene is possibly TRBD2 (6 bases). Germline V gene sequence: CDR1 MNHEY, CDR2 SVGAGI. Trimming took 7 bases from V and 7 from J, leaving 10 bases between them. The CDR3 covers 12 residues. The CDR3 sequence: CASNRGNGELFF. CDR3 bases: TGTGCCAGCAATCGGGGGAACGGGGAGCTGTTTTTT.

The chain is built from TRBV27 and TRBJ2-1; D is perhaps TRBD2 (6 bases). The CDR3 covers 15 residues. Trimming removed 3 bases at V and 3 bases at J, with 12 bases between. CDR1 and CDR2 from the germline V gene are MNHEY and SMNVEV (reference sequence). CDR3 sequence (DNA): TGTGCCAGCAGTTTCAGGGCGGGGAACTACAATGAGCAGTTCTTC. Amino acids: CASSFRAGNYNEQFF.

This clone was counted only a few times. In DNA, the CDR3 is TGTGCCAGCAGCGGGAGGGACCCCAATGAGCAGTTCTTC. It translates to CASSGRDPNEQFF. This chain uses TRBV9 with TRBJ2-1, with a weak D call TRBD2 (6 bases). From germline, CDR1 is SGDLS and CDR2 YYNGEE. This CDR3 has 13 residues. Trimming shortened V by 3 bases and J by 6 bases, and 10 bases separated the two germline ends. Variable domain in full (rest from reference TRBV9 and TRBJ2-1): DSGVTQTPKHLITATGQRVTLRCSPRSGDLSVYWYQQSLDQGLQFLIQYYNGEERAKGNILERFSAQQFPDLHSELNLSSLELGDSALYFCASSGRDPNEQFFGPGTRLTVL.

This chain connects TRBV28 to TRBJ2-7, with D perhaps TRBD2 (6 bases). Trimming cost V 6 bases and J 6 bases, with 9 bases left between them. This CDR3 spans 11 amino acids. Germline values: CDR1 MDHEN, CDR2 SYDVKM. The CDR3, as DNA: TGTGCCAGCAGCCGGAGGGGCGAGCAGTACTTC. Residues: CASSRRGEQYF.

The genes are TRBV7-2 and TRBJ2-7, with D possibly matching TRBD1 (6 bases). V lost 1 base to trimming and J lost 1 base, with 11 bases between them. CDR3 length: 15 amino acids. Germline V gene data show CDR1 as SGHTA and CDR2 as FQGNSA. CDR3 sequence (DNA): TGTGCCAGCAGCTTAGACCCCGGACAGTCCTACGAGCAGTACTTC. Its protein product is CASSLDPGQSYEQYF.

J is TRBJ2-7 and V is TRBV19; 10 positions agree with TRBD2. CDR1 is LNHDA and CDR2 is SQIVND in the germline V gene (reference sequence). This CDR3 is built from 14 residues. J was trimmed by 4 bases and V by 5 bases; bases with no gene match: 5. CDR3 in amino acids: CASSLAGVQYEQYF. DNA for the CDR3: TGTGCCAGTAGTCTAGCGGGGGTTCAGTACGAGCAGTACTTC. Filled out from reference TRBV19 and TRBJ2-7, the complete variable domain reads DGGITQSPKYLFRKEGQNVTLSCEQNLNHDAMYWYRQDPGQGLRLIYYSQIVNDFQKGDIAEGYSVSREKKESFPLTVTSAQKNPTAFYLCASSLAGVQYEQYFGPGTRLTVT.

CDR3 sequence (DNA): TGTGCCAGCAGTGAAGAAACCGGGACAGGGCCCTACGAGCAGTACTTC. As protein: CASSEETGTGPYEQYF. The rearrangement links TRBV6-1 to TRBJ2-7; 9 nucleotides line up with TRBD1. V trimming: 1 base; J trimming: 2 bases; junction bases outside the gene matches: 6. Germline assignment: CDR1 MNHNS and CDR2 SASEGT. This CDR3 is 16 amino acids long.

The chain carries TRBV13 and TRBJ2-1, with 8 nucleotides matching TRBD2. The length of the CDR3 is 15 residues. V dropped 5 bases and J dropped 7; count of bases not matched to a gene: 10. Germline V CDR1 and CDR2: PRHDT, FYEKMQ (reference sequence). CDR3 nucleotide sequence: TGTGCCAGCAGCCCCCTGGGTAGCGGGAATAATGAGCAGTTCTTC. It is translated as CASSPLGSGNNEQFF.

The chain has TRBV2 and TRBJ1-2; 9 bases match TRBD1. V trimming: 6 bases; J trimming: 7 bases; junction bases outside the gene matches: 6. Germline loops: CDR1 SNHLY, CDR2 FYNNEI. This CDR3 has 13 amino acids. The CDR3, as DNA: TGTGCCAGCAGGTCACAGGGGGCGATTGGCTACACCTTC. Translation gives CASRSQGAIGYTF.

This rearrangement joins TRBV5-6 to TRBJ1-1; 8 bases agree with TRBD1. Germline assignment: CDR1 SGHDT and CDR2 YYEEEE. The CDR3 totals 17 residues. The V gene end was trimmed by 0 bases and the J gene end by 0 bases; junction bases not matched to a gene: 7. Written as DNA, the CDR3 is TGTGCCAGCAGCTTGGGGCGACAGGGGAGCATGAACACTGAAGCTTTCTTT. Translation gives CASSLGRQGSMNTEAFF.

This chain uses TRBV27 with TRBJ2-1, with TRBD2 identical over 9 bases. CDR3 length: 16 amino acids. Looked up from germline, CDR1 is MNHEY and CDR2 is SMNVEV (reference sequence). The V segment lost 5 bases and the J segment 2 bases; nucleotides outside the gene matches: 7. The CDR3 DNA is TGTGCCAGCAGTCCAGTAGCGGGAGACCCCTACAATGAGCAGTTCTTC. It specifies CASSPVAGDPYNEQFF.

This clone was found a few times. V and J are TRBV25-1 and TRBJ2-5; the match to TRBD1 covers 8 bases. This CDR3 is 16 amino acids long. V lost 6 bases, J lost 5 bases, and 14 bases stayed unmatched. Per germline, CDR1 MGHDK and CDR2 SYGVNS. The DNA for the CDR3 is TGTGCCAGCAGCCGGGGGACCACAGGGGGTGGGGAGACCCAGTACTTC. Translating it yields CASSRGTTGGGETQYF.

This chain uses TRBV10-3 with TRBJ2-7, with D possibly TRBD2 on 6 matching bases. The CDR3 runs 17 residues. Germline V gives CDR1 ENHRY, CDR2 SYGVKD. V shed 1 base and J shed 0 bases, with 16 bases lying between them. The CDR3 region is CAISELGYPAGSYEQYF. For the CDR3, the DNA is TGTGCCATCAGTGAGTTGGGGTATCCAGCGGGCTCCTACGAGCAGTACTTC.

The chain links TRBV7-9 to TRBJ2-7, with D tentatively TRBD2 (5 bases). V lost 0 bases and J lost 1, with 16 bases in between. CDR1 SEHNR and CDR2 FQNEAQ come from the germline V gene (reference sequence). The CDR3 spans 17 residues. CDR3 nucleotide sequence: TGTGCCAGCAGCTTAGCTGAGGGTTTCTTGGTATCCTACGAGCAGTACTTC. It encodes CASSLAEGFLVSYEQYF.

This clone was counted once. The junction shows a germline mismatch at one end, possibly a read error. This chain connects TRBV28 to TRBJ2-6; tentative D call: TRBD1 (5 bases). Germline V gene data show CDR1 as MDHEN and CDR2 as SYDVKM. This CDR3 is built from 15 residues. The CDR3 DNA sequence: TGTGCCAGCCGGCAGCCGAGCTCTGGGGCCAACGGCCTGACTTTC. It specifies CASRQPSSGANGLTF.

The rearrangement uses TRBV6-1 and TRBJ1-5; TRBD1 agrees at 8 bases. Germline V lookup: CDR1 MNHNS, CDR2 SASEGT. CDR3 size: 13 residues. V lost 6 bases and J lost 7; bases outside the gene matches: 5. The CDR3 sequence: CASRPTGEQPQHF. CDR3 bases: TGTGCCAGCAGACCGACAGGGGAGCAGCCCCAGCATTTT.

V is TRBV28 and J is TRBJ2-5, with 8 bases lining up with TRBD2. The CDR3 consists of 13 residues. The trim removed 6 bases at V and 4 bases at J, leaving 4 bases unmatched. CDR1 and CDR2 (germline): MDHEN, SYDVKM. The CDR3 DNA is TGTGCCAGCAGCCCTGCGGGGGGAGAGACCCAGTACTTC. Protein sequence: CASSPAGGETQYF.

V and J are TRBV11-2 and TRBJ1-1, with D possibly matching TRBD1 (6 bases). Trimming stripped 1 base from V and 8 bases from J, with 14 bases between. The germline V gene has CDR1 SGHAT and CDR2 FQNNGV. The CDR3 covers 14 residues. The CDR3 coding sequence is TGTGCCAGCAGCTTAGCGAGGGGGGGCTACGAAGCTTTCTTT. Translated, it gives CASSLARGGYEAFF.

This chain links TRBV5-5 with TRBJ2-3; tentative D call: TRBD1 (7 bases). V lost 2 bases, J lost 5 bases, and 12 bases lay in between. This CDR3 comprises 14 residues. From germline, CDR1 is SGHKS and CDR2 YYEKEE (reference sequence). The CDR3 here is CASSFGTAGDTQYF. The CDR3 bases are TGTGCCAGCAGCTTCGGGACAGCGGGAGATACGCAGTATTTT.

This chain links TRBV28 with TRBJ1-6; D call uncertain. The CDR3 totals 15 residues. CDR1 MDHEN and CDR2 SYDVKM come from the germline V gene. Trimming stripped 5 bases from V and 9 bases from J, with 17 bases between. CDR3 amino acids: CASSPPGLRRSPLHF. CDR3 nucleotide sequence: TGTGCCAGCAGTCCCCCGGGGTTACGGCGTTCACCCCTCCACTTT.

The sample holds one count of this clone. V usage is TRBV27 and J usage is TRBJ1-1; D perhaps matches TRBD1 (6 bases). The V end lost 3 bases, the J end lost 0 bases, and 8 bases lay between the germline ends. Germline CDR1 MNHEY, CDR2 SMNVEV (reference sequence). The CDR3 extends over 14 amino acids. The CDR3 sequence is CASSLQGMNTEAFF. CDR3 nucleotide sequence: TGTGCCAGCAGTTTGCAGGGGATGAACACTGAAGCTTTCTTT.

The CDR3 loop is CASSPPRGLGETQYF. The CDR3 DNA is TGTGCCAGCAGCCCCCCCAGGGGGCTGGGGGAGACCCAGTACTTC. The rearrangement joins TRBV28 to TRBJ2-5; 8 nucleotides line up with TRBD1. The junction had 11 bases not matched to a gene; V was cut back by 6 bases and J by 5 bases. The CDR3 spans 15 residues. Germline CDR1 and CDR2: MDHEN and SYDVKM.

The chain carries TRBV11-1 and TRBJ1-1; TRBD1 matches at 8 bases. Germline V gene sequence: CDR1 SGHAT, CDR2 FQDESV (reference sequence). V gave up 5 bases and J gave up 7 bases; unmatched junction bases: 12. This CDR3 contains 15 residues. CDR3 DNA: TGTGCCAGCAGCCTCTCAGGGGGCAGGGCCAGTGAAGCTTTCTTT. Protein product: CASSLSGGRASEAFF.

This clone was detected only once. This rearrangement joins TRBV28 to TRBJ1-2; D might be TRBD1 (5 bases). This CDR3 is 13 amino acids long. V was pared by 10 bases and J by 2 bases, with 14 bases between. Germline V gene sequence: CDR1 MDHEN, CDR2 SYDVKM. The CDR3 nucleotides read TGTGCCACACGGACACCCCCAAACTATGGCTACACCTTC. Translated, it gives CATRTPPNYGYTF.

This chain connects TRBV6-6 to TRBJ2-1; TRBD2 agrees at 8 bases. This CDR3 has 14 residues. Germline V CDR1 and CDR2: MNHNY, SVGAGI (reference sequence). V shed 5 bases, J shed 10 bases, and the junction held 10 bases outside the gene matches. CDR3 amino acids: CASSTAGVVGEQFF. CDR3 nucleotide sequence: TGTGCCAGCAGTACAGCGGGAGTGGTTGGCGAGCAGTTCTTC.